In this sample, the clone carrying this T cell receptor beta chain turned up once. Trimming took off 3 bases at V and 0 bases at J, with 12 bases between the two ends. This CDR3 is 16 amino acids long. The germline gives CDR1 MGHDK, CDR2 SYGVNS. The entry originates in a study of radiation and T cells in renal cell carcinoma. This table comes from immunoSEQ multiplex PCR, and its TCRdb copy is limited to in-frame clones, with some not included. The table lists some 100,000 clones, under 90% of them singletons. The time point denotes: baseline pretreatment blood. Regarding treatment: 15 Gy SBRT to primary tumor, nephrectomy 4 weeks later.

This TCR was sampled from a man in his 60s with renal cell carcinoma. The V gene is TRBV25-1, the J gene TRBJ2-1, with TRBD2 as a possible D gene (6 bases). This material consisted of blood, taken from a patient whose treatment included radiotherapy and nephrectomy. The CDR3 here is CASSDPSASSYNEQFF. The CDR3 bases are TGTGCCAGCAGTGACCCTAGCGCGAGCTCCTACAATGAGCAGTTCTTC.